Listed here are 27 T cell receptor beta chains from one sample, sequenced in a study of T cells expressing NK-cell markers. TCRdb reprocessed the 5' RACE reads and keeps a single row for each CDR3 protein, giving no DNA. The sample data list 350,000 to 450,000 distinct CDR3 sequences. The sample taken for sequencing was blood T cells: a sorted CD56 or NKG2C T cell subset, CD4+ or CD8+ T cells, or bulk PBMC T cells (not recorded which). The receptors were gathered from a man aged 18 to 70 in good health.

The rearrangement joins TRBV5-1 to TRBJ2-3; the D gene TCRdb calls, TRBD2, cannot be checked with no DNA. Per germline, CDR1 SGHRS and CDR2 YFSETQ. The CDR3 spans 15 residues. The CDR3 sequence: CASSLGQRVIDTQYF.

CDR3 in amino acids: CASSFSGGTTYEQYF. V is TRBV5-1 and J is TRBJ2-7; TCRdb proposes TRBD2, but this gene call is untestable without DNA. This CDR3 is built from 15 residues. Germline assignment: CDR1 SGHRS and CDR2 YFSETQ.

The chain couples TRBV12-3 or TRBV12-4 to TRBJ2-5; as DNA is missing, the TRBD2 call by TCRdb cannot be tested. The CDR3 is 14 amino acids. CDR3 in amino acids: CASSSLAGSETQYF.

The V and J genes are TRBV7-3 and TRBJ2-2; TCRdb names TRBD1, which stays unverified in the absence of DNA. The CDR3 length is 14 residues. CDR1 and CDR2 from the germline V gene are SGHTA and FQGTGA. The CDR3: CASRPFPWTGELFF.

V usage is TRBV6-1 and J usage is TRBJ1-1. Germline CDR1 MNHNS, CDR2 SASEGT. This CDR3 has 15 amino acids. The CDR3 sequence is CASSPRGKVNTEAFF.

CDR3 in amino acids: CATSEGYGYTF. V is TRBV15 and J is TRBJ1-2. From germline, CDR1 is LNHNV and CDR2 YYDKDF (reference sequence). CDR3 size: 11 residues.

J is TRBJ1-6 and V is TRBV6-2 or TRBV6-3; lacking DNA, the TRBD1 call made by TCRdb goes unchecked. The CDR3 totals 16 residues. Germline V gene sequence: CDR1 MNHEY, CDR2 SVGEGT. This CDR3 reads CASSYSWGAWDSPLHF.

The chain uses TRBV12-3 or TRBV12-4 and TRBJ2-3; TCRdb selects TRBD1, and the lack of DNA leaves this call unchecked. The CDR3 spans 16 residues. CDR3 sequence: CASSLGQGGSTDTQYF.

The gene calls are TRBV7-3 and TRBJ2-5; TCRdb outputs TRBD2, but without DNA this stays unchecked. Germline values: CDR1 SGHTA, CDR2 FQGTGA. This CDR3 region has 17 residues. This CDR3 is CASSHGTSGAVQETQYF.

The CDR3 loop reads CASSQTYSGNTIYF. The rearrangement joins TRBV6-1 to TRBJ1-3. The germline V gene encodes CDR1 MNHNS and CDR2 SASEGT. The length of the CDR3 is 14 residues.

The V call is TRBV25-1, the J call TRBJ1-6. Germline CDR1 reads MGHDK; CDR2 reads SYGVNS. The CDR3 spans 15 residues. This CDR3 reads CASSEYAILNSPLHF.

This CDR3 reads CASSLAASSYEQYF. The chain employs TRBV7-2 and TRBJ2-7. Germline V CDR1 and CDR2: SGHTA, FQGNSA. The CDR3 is 14 amino acids.

V gene TRBV5-1 combines with J gene TRBJ2-3; absent DNA, TCRdb's TRBD1 call cannot be checked. Germline values: CDR1 SGHRS, CDR2 YFSETQ. The length of the CDR3 is 16 residues. This CDR3 is CASSLQGHLRTDTQYF.

The chain has TRBV19 and TRBJ2-7; with no DNA, the TCRdb D assignment of TRBD1 cannot be verified. Germline lookup yields CDR1 LNHDA and CDR2 SQIVND (reference sequence). This CDR3 region has 13 residues. This chain's CDR3 is CASSPRFSEEQYF.

The chain joins TRBV3-1 to TRBJ2-4; TCRdb selects TRBD1, and the lack of DNA leaves this call unchecked. The CDR3 runs to 20 residues. The germline gives CDR1 LGHDT, CDR2 YNNKEL (reference sequence). CDR3 residues: CASSPGHTGTTTALKNIQYF.

The chain is built from TRBV3-1 and TRBJ2-1; the TRBD2 assignment by TCRdb is unverifiable without DNA. The CDR3 covers 16 residues. Germline CDR1 and CDR2: LGHDT and YNNKEL (reference sequence). The CDR3 sequence: CASSLTMRGGGNEQFF.

This chain links TRBV5-1 with TRBJ2-2; TCRdb lists TRBD1, though no DNA is available to test this call. The CDR3 is 14 residues long. Germline V gene lookup returns CDR1 SGHRS and CDR2 YFSETQ. The CDR3 protein is CASSLGGFTGELFF.

CDR3 region: CASTLVGATKNIQYF. The V call is TRBV28, the J call TRBJ2-4; TCRdb designates TRBD2, a call that cannot be tested without DNA. The CDR3 covers 15 residues. Looked up from germline, CDR1 is MDHEN and CDR2 is SYDVKM.

The chain carries TRBV28 and TRBJ1-2; without DNA, the TCRdb call of TRBD1 cannot be checked. This CDR3 is built from 15 residues. Germline loops: CDR1 MDHEN, CDR2 SYDVKM. The CDR3: CASSRGQGATGGYTF.

The V gene is TRBV6-1, the J gene TRBJ1-3. The CDR3 is 14 amino acids. From germline, CDR1 is MNHNS and CDR2 SASEGT. The chain's CDR3 is CASRDQPSWNTIYF.

The chain has TRBV6-2 or TRBV6-3 and TRBJ2-1. The CDR3 sequence is 15 residues long. Looked up from germline, CDR1 is MNHEY and CDR2 is SVGEGT. CDR3 residues: CASSYSTGPHNEQFF.

The rearrangement links TRBV7-9 to TRBJ1-1; the D gene TCRdb calls, TRBD1, cannot be checked with no DNA. CDR3 length: 16 residues. CDR1 is SEHNR and CDR2 is FQNEAQ in the germline V gene (reference sequence). This CDR3 reads CASSSRDKTMNTEAFF.

CDR3 in amino acids: CAINTGGGGANVLTF. The V gene is TRBV10-3, the J gene TRBJ2-6; TCRdb picks TRBD1, but there is no DNA to check that call. Germline-derived CDR1 and CDR2 are ENHRY and SYGVKD. The length of the CDR3 is 15 residues.

The chain joins TRBV27 to TRBJ2-7; TCRdb's D gene call, TRBD1, goes unchecked for lack of DNA. The CDR3 sequence is 15 residues long. Germline-derived CDR1 and CDR2 are MNHEY and SMNVEV (reference sequence). CDR3 residues: CASSLYPGDSYEQYF.

The chain combines TRBV2 with TRBJ2-7; TCRdb calls TRBD1, which cannot be checked without DNA. CDR3 length: 13 amino acids. Germline V gene lookup returns CDR1 SNHLY and CDR2 FYNNEI. CDR3 region: CASGGQGAGEQYF.

The chain joins TRBV7-6 to TRBJ2-1; without DNA, the TCRdb call of TRBD1 cannot be checked. Germline loops: CDR1 SGHVS, CDR2 FNYEAQ. CDR3 length: 15 amino acids. The CDR3 protein is CASSQNRGRSNEQFF.

This chain joins TRBV28 and TRBJ1-2; the TCRdb D gene call, TRBD1, has no DNA to confirm it. CDR3 length: 15 residues. The germline V gene encodes CDR1 MDHEN and CDR2 SYDVKM. CDR3 sequence: CATNPGIMGFRGYTF.